This TCR beta chain comes out of a study of T cells after posttransplantation cyclophosphamide. The protocol was immunoSEQ multiplex PCR, while the TCRdb copy is restricted to in-frame clones and leaves out a portion. The table lists fewer than 8,500 clones, approximately 80% of them singletons. In regard to this clone: The antigen is undetermined.

Whole-study findings and limits: Recipient CMV seropositivity and CMV reactivation strongly tracked TRB clonality. Donor-recipient repertoire similarity was low at 1-2 months, rising over year one. Tissue-infiltrating T cells from skin or gut overlapped little with blood T cells.

Busulfan-fludarabine conditioning, marrow transplant, and cyclophosphamide on days +3 and +4 were administered. This TCR was sampled from a female patient in her fifties or sixties who received an allogeneic stem cell transplant from a related donor, was CMV-positive, and had no GVHD. A share of the T cells may be of graft donor origin. This specimen consisted of CD8+ T cells sorted from PBMCs, obtained 1404 days after allogeneic stem cell transplant with posttransplant cyclophosphamide.

CDR3 nucleotide sequence: TGTGCCAGCGGACCCCTGGGGGGTACAGATACGCAGTATTTT. Translation: CASGPLGGTDTQYF. The chain uses TRBV6-1 and TRBJ2-3; a possible D gene is TRBD2 (6 bases). This CDR3 has 14 residues. The germline gives CDR1 MNHNS, CDR2 SASEGT. V lost 8 bases to trimming and J lost 3 bases, with 15 bases between them.